Listed here are 30 T cell receptor beta chains from one sample, sequenced in a study of blood T cell repertoires in COVID-19. Only in-frame clones appear in the TCRdb table, and some are missing; sequencing was by immunoSEQ multiplex PCR. The sample consists of over 200,000 clones, around 85% of them appearing once. The sample comprised PBMCs or T cells enriched from blood (not recorded which). The receptors here all came from a woman between 50 and 59 years old in a cohort exposed to, infected with or recovered from COVID-19 (not recorded which).

The chain joins TRBV2 to TRBJ2-7; D is unclear. The CDR3 has 12 amino acids. Trimming shortened V by 2 bases and J by 9 bases, and 11 bases separated the two germline ends. CDR1 and CDR2 from the germline V gene are SNHLY and FYNNEI. The CDR3, as DNA: TGTGCCAGCAGTGAATACCGCCTAGGGCAGTACTTC. It codes for CASSEYRLGQYF.

The chain uses TRBV5-1 and TRBJ1-6, with D perhaps TRBD1 (5 bases). CDR1 and CDR2 (germline): SGHRS, YFSETQ. The germline V and J ends were trimmed by 0 bases and 10 bases, with 14 bases remaining between them. The CDR3 contains 15 residues. This CDR3 reads CASSLEGRVESPLHF. The CDR3 DNA follows: TGCGCCAGCAGCTTGGAGGGGAGGGTTGAATCACCCCTCCACTTT.

CDR3 nucleotide sequence: TGTGCCGTCCTCAGGGACTATGGCTACACCTTC. Translated, it gives CAVLRDYGYTF. This chain joins TRBV28 and TRBJ1-2, with a weak D call TRBD1 (5 bases). V was trimmed by 11 bases and J by 3 bases, leaving 10 bases between them. Germline CDR1 MDHEN, CDR2 SYDVKM. The CDR3 spans 11 residues.

The chain employs TRBV28 and TRBJ1-4, with D possibly matching TRBD1 (5 bases). Germline V gene lookup returns CDR1 MDHEN and CDR2 SYDVKM. Trimming pared 3 bases from V and 8 bases from J, leaving 16 bases between. The CDR3 spans 15 residues. The CDR3 sequence is CASSFWGTRGEKLFF. In DNA form, the CDR3 reads TGTGCCAGCAGTTTCTGGGGTACTCGGGGGGAAAAACTGTTTTTT.

The chain combines TRBV7-2 with TRBJ1-2; D call uncertain. Germline values: CDR1 SGHTA, CDR2 FQGNSA. V shed 6 bases and J shed 4 bases, with 18 bases lying between them. The CDR3 covers 15 residues. This CDR3 reads CASSPAGRESYGYTF. The CDR3, as DNA: TGTGCCAGCAGTCCGGCGGGCCGGGAGAGCTATGGCTACACCTTC.

This clone has just a few counts. This chain joins TRBV11-2 and TRBJ2-3, with 9 bases matching TRBD2. The CDR3 has 15 residues. In germline, CDR1 is SGHAT, CDR2 FQNNGV. With V trimmed by 1 base and J by 3 bases, 2 bases remained unmatched. The chain's CDR3 is CASSLGLAETDTQYF. For the CDR3, the DNA is TGTGCCAGCAGCTTAGGACTAGCGGAAACAGATACGCAGTATTTT.

V and J are TRBV24-1 and TRBJ2-7, with TRBD1 matching over 10 bases. From germline, CDR1 is KGHDR and CDR2 SFDVKD. V dropped 5 bases and J dropped 1; count of bases not matched to a gene: 1. This CDR3 region has 14 residues. The DNA of the CDR3 is TGTGCCACCAGTGGGGACAGGGGATCCTACGAGCAGTACTTC. Residues: CATSGDRGSYEQYF.

The V and J genes are TRBV5-4 and TRBJ1-4, with 8 bases fitting TRBD1. Germline assignment: CDR1 SGHNT and CDR2 YYREEE (reference sequence). CDR3 length equals 15 residues. Trimming at V came to 1 base and at J to 11 bases, leaving 10 bases not matched to a gene. The CDR3 sequence is CASSLRGTGVNKLFF. CDR3 sequence (DNA): TGTGCCAGCAGCTTGCGGGGGACAGGCGTAAACAAACTGTTTTTT.

The genes are TRBV4-3 and TRBJ2-4; D is perhaps TRBD1 (6 bases). The germline V and J ends were trimmed by 4 bases and 0 bases, with 13 bases remaining between them. CDR1 LGHNA and CDR2 YSLEER come from the germline V gene. This CDR3 has 16 amino acids. The CDR3 region has the DNA TGCGCCAGCAGCCGGGACGGGACACTAGCCAAAAACATTCAGTACTTC. Its protein is CASSRDGTLAKNIQYF.

The chain links TRBV12-3 or TRBV12-4 to TRBJ2-3; the D gene is possibly TRBD1 (6 bases). V shed 10 bases and J shed 2 bases, with 10 bases lying between them. CDR3 size: 12 residues. For the CDR3, the DNA is TGTGCCACCCGGGGACACACAGATACGCAGTATTTT. It is translated as CATRGHTDTQYF.

V usage is TRBV19 and J usage is TRBJ2-5; 8 bases line up with TRBD1. Germline values: CDR1 LNHDA, CDR2 SQIVND (reference sequence). The V segment lost 2 bases and the J segment 5 bases; nucleotides outside the gene matches: 13. This CDR3 contains 17 residues. The CDR3 nucleotides are TGTGCCAGTAGTATAAGGGCCGGGCAGGGGGCGAGGGAGACCCAGTACTTC. Its protein product is CASSIRAGQGARETQYF. The variable domain in full, completed from reference TRBV19 and TRBJ2-5, reads DGGITQSPKYLFRKEGQNVTLSCEQNLNHDAMYWYRQDPGQGLRLIYYSQIVNDFQKGDIAEGYSVSREKKESFPLTVTSAQKNPTAFYLCASSIRAGQGARETQYFGPGTRLLVL.

The chain uses TRBV6-4 and TRBJ2-5, with TRBD2 matching over 9 bases. The ends lost 4 bases at V and 5 bases at J; junction bases unmatched: 2. Germline loops: CDR1 MRHNA, CDR2 SNTAGT. This CDR3 region has 13 residues. The CDR3 DNA reads as TGTGCCAGCAGTGTCCTAGCGGGGGAGACCCAGTACTTC. This translates into CASSVLAGETQYF.

V is TRBV24-1 and J is TRBJ2-3, with 10 bases that match TRBD1. The germline V gene encodes CDR1 KGHDR and CDR2 SFDVKD. With 3 bases clipped from V and 14 bases from J, the junction kept 4 bases outside the gene matches. This CDR3 contains 12 residues. The CDR3 loop reads CATSDPRDRGYF. The DNA for the CDR3 is TGTGCCACCAGTGATCCTAGGGACAGGGGGTATTTT.

The chain recombines TRBV24-1 with TRBJ2-1; 8 positions match TRBD1. Trimming cost V 3 bases and J 0 bases; bases outside gene matches: 6. Germline V gene data show CDR1 as KGHDR and CDR2 as SFDVKD. The CDR3 runs 17 residues. CDR3 sequence reads: CATSDANRGASYNEQFF. The CDR3 DNA reads TGTGCCACCAGTGATGCGAACAGGGGGGCCTCCTACAATGAGCAGTTCTTC.

The chain combines TRBV9 with TRBJ1-1; 7 nucleotides agree with TRBD1. Germline V CDR1 and CDR2: SGDLS, YYNGEE. The CDR3 is 14 residues long. With 4 bases clipped from V and 4 bases from J, the junction kept 7 bases outside the gene matches. DNA for the CDR3: TGTGCCAGCAGCACAATGGACAGGACCACTGAAGCTTTCTTT. Encoded protein: CASSTMDRTTEAFF.

The V gene is TRBV7-2, the J gene TRBJ2-6, with D tentatively TRBD1 (6 bases). The CDR3 has 15 residues. Germline V gene data show CDR1 as SGHTA and CDR2 as FQGNSA. The V end was cut by 5 bases, the J end by 0 bases, with 8 bases between. Written as DNA, the CDR3 is TGTGCCAGCAGCATGGGGGCCTCTGGGGCCAACGTCCTGACTTTC. This translates into CASSMGASGANVLTF.

This rearrangement joins TRBV5-1 to TRBJ2-3; 8 positions agree with TRBD1. The V segment lost 0 bases and the J segment 3 bases; nucleotides outside the gene matches: 3. The CDR3 loop spans 15 amino acids. The germline CDR1 and CDR2 sequences are SGHRS and YFSETQ. The CDR3 DNA is TGCGCCAGCAGCTTGGTGGGGGACAGGACAGATACGCAGTATTTT. Its protein product is CASSLVGDRTDTQYF.

The gene calls are TRBV4-3 and TRBJ1-1; D unclear. The CDR3 covers 13 residues. The ends were cut back, 0 bases at V and 5 bases at J, with 7 bases in the middle. Per the germline V gene, CDR1 is LGHNA and CDR2 is YSLEER. The CDR3 is CASSQDPGTEAFF. The DNA for the CDR3 is TGCGCCAGCAGCCAAGACCCGGGAACTGAAGCTTTCTTT.

The chain links TRBV7-2 to TRBJ1-1, with D maybe TRBD1 (5 bases). This CDR3 contains 16 residues. V was trimmed by 4 bases and J by 0 bases, leaving 15 bases between them. Per germline, CDR1 SGHTA and CDR2 FQGNSA. Here the CDR3 DNA reads TGTGCCAGCAGCTGGGGTTTGGGACTCATGAACACTGAAGCTTTCTTT. Protein sequence: CASSWGLGLMNTEAFF.

The chain combines TRBV7-6 with TRBJ1-2; a weak D match, TRBD1 (6 bases). This CDR3 has 15 amino acids. V was shortened by 5 bases and J by 4 bases, with 17 bases between the two germline ends. Germline CDR1 SGHVS, CDR2 FNYEAQ. The CDR3 DNA follows: TGTGCCAGCAGCCCCGGCAGGGGCCGGGGCTATGGCTACACCTTC. Translating it yields CASSPGRGRGYGYTF.

The J gene is TRBJ1-2, the V gene TRBV11-2; 7 nucleotides align to TRBD1. The length of the CDR3 is 14 residues. Germline CDR1 and CDR2: SGHAT and FQNNGV. Unmatched junction bases numbered 4, after V lost 1 base and J lost 5 bases. CDR3 protein: CASSLGQGVYGYTF. The CDR3 DNA reads as TGTGCCAGCAGCTTAGGGCAGGGGGTGTATGGCTACACCTTC.

The rearrangement joins TRBV5-1 to TRBJ1-1; D is perhaps TRBD1 (6 bases). There are 13 residues in the CDR3. V was clipped by 2 bases and J by 9 bases, with 14 bases between them. From germline, CDR1 is SGHRS and CDR2 YFSETQ. For the CDR3, the DNA is TGCGCCAGCAGCTTAACAGGGTTGGGAAAAGCTTTCTTT. Its protein is CASSLTGLGKAFF.

This clone was observed once. The V and J genes are TRBV5-3 and TRBJ2-6; no firm D call. TRBV5-3 is an ORF for which the function is uncertain. The CDR3 runs 17 residues. Trimming left V 6 bases short and J 1 base short, with 17 bases between. Here the CDR3 DNA reads TGTGCCAGAACATCATCGACAACTGAATCTGGGGCCAACGTCCTGACTTTC. Translation: CARTSSTTESGANVLTF.

The J gene is TRBJ2-3, the V gene TRBV13; D might be TRBD1 (6 bases). This CDR3 region has 14 residues. V was trimmed by 7 bases and J by 1 base, leaving 12 bases between them. Germline-derived CDR1 and CDR2 are PRHDT and FYEKMQ (reference sequence). The chain's CDR3 is CASTPGDRTDTQYF. The DNA for the CDR3 is TGTGCCAGCACACCAGGGGACCGCACAGATACGCAGTATTTT.

This clone was counted between two and nine times. J is TRBJ1-2 and V is TRBV18, with D unresolved. The V end lost 3 bases, the J end lost 1 base, and 9 bases lay between the germline ends. The CDR3 contains 14 residues. Germline V gene lookup returns CDR1 KGHSH and CDR2 LQKENI. The CDR3 reads CASSPGRDNYGYTF. CDR3 sequence (DNA): TGTGCCAGCTCACCTGGGAGGGATAACTATGGCTACACCTTC.

V usage is TRBV6-5 and J usage is TRBJ1-1; TRBD1 is a possible D gene (5 bases). CDR3 length: 11 amino acids. With 6 bases removed from V and 7 bases from J, the gap between germline ends came to 9 bases. CDR1 is MNHEY, CDR2 SVGAGI, per germline. This CDR3 is CASSKGNEAFF. The CDR3 DNA reads as TGTGCCAGCAGCAAGGGGAATGAAGCTTTCTTT.

V is TRBV5-5 and J is TRBJ1-1; 8 bases are shared with TRBD1. V shed 3 bases and J 4 bases; nucleotides not matched to a gene: 11. There are 16 residues in the CDR3. Germline V gives CDR1 SGHKS, CDR2 YYEKEE (reference sequence). Here the CDR3 reads CASSSGQGRSITEAFF. The CDR3 bases are TGTGCCAGCAGCTCTGGACAGGGAAGGAGTATCACTGAAGCTTTCTTT.

The chain joins TRBV3-1 (or the pseudogene TRBV3-2) to TRBJ2-3; 12 bases map to TRBD2. CDR3 size: 16 residues. Per the germline V gene, CDR1 is LGHDT and CDR2 is YNNKEL (reference sequence). J was trimmed by 14 bases and V by 0 bases; bases with no gene match: 12. The CDR3 nucleotides are TGTGCCAGCAGCCAAGATGGAGCTAGCGGGGGGGCCAGCTCGTATTTT. This gives the protein CASSQDGASGGASSYF.

This rearrangement joins TRBV10-1 to TRBJ2-1; D not certain. Trimming cost V 8 bases and J 6 bases, with 5 bases left between them. The length of the CDR3 is 10 residues. Germline CDR1 reads WNHNN; CDR2 reads SYGVQD (reference sequence). Written as DNA, the CDR3 is TGCGCCAGCGGCATCAATGAGCAGTTCTTC. The encoded protein is CASGINEQFF.

This sequence joins TRBV29-1 and TRBJ2-7; a possible D gene is TRBD2 (5 bases). Trimming removed 4 bases at V and 4 bases at J, with 11 bases between. From germline, CDR1 is SQVTM and CDR2 ANQGSEA. The CDR3 has 12 amino acids. The CDR3 bases are TGCAGCGTTGGGGCGGGCGGGTACGAGCAGTACTTC. Translated: CSVGAGGYEQYF.